The 27 T cell receptor beta chains below all came from one sample that was sequenced in a study of somatic mutations in cytotoxic T cells in rheumatoid arthritis. The table came from immunoSEQ multiplex PCR; TCRdb's copy has only in-frame clones and leaves some out. The sample lists about 16,000 clones, roughly 86% occurring once. The sequenced material came from CD8+ T cells sorted from blood. The origin of the receptors is a woman between 50 and 59 years old with rheumatoid arthritis.

This clone appeared once. V gene TRBV7-8 combines with J gene TRBJ2-7; D possibly corresponds to TRBD2 (6 bases). V dropped 5 bases and J dropped 4 bases, with 9 bases sitting between them. Germline V gives CDR1 SGHVS, CDR2 FQNEAQ. The CDR3 loop spans 12 amino acids. The CDR3 DNA reads as TGTGCCAGCAGCCAGACTAGTTACGAGCAGTACTTC. The encoded protein is CASSQTSYEQYF.

The rearrangement uses TRBV2 and TRBJ2-3, with 11 bases fitting TRBD1. The CDR3 runs 18 residues. Trimming removed 6 bases from V and 1 base from J; junction bases left unmatched: 12. The V gene's germline CDR1 is SNHLY and CDR2 FYNNEI. The CDR3 spells CASSTGTGGFRGTDTQYF. The CDR3 region has the DNA TGTGCCAGCAGCACCGGGACAGGGGGTTTCCGGGGCACAGATACGCAGTATTTT. Complete variable domain (other parts from reference TRBV2 and TRBJ2-3): EPEVTQTPSHQVTQMGQEVILRCVPISNHLYFYWYRQILGQKVEFLVSFYNNEISEKSEIFDDQFSVERPDGSNFTLKIRSTKLEDSAMYFCASSTGTGGFRGTDTQYFGPGTRLTVL.

A word on this clone: One junction end disagrees with the germline gene, perhaps due to a read error. The chain recombines TRBV27 with TRBJ2-7; weak D call: TRBD2 (5 bases). The CDR3 loop spans 14 amino acids. CDR1 and CDR2 (germline): MNHEY, SMNVEV (reference sequence). Here the CDR3 reads CASSPSPGLLTLFF. CDR3 sequence (DNA): TGTGCCAGCAGTCCCTCCCCCGGACTCCTTACGTTGTTCTTC.

The chain recombines TRBV13 with TRBJ2-2; TRBD1 matches 8 bases. This CDR3 comprises 15 residues. Per germline, CDR1 PRHDT and CDR2 FYEKMQ (reference sequence). The V and J ends lost 5 bases and 5 bases, in that order; junction bases with no gene match: 7. The DNA for the CDR3 is TGTGCCAGCAGCATAAGGACAGGGCGGACCGGGGAGCTGTTTTTT. As protein: CASSIRTGRTGELFF.

This clone was counted once. V usage is TRBV4-1 and J usage is TRBJ1-5; 9 bases map to TRBD1. The CDR3 consists of 15 residues. The germline V gene encodes CDR1 MGHRA and CDR2 YSYEKL. Trimming took 0 bases from V and 7 from J; bases not matched to a gene: 4. The CDR3 bases are TGCGCCAGCAGCCAAGAGGACAGGGGTGGCCAGCCCCAGCATTTT. Its translation: CASSQEDRGGQPQHF.

The CDR3 is CASSWAGAREQYF. As DNA, the CDR3 is TGTGCCAGCAGTTGGGCGGGGGCGCGCGAGCAGTACTTC. The genes are TRBV6-5 and TRBJ2-7; D might be TRBD2 (7 bases). Between the trimmed V and J ends, which lost 4 bases and 6 bases, there was a span of 13 bases. The germline V gene encodes CDR1 MNHEY and CDR2 SVGAGI. The CDR3 length is 13 residues.

This chain connects TRBV2 to TRBJ2-1; unclear D gene. V was cut by 0 bases and J by 5 bases, with 2 bases left in between. The germline gives CDR1 SNHLY, CDR2 FYNNEI. This CDR3 has 12 amino acids. The CDR3 DNA sequence: TGTGCCAGCAGTGAAGCGAACAATGAGCAGTTCTTC. It yields the protein CASSEANNEQFF.

The gene calls are TRBV9 and TRBJ1-2; the D gene is possibly TRBD1 (6 bases). V was clipped by 0 bases and J by 6 bases, with 18 bases between them. CDR1 SGDLS and CDR2 YYNGEE come from the germline V gene. The CDR3 is made up of 16 amino acids. Here the CDR3 reads CASSVGGGAGHDGYTF. CDR3 coding DNA: TGTGCCAGCAGCGTAGGAGGGGGGGCAGGGCATGATGGCTACACCTTC.

The rearrangement joins TRBV11-3 to TRBJ2-3; D is unresolved. This CDR3 region has 13 residues. Germline V lookup: CDR1 SGHNT, CDR2 YENEEA. The V and J ends lost 5 bases and 6 bases respectively, with 12 bases between them. The CDR3 reads CASSTRPGDTQYF. Written as DNA, the CDR3 is TGTGCCAGCAGCACTCGTCCCGGGGATACGCAGTATTTT.

The genes are TRBV5-6 and TRBJ2-7, with 7 bases that match TRBD1. V was pared by 2 bases and J by 2 bases, with 7 bases of the junction left unmatched. The CDR3 contains 15 residues. The V gene's germline CDR1 is SGHDT and CDR2 YYEEEE. CDR3 protein: CASSFASGTAYEQYF. The CDR3 coding sequence is TGTGCCAGCAGCTTTGCCTCCGGGACAGCCTACGAGCAGTACTTC.

This chain uses TRBV5-4 with TRBJ1-2, with TRBD1 matching over 10 bases. The V and J ends lost 0 bases and 5 bases, in that order; junction bases with no gene match: 7. The germline V gene has CDR1 SGHNT and CDR2 YYREEE (reference sequence). This CDR3 contains 16 residues. The CDR3 protein is CASSLGGGQGTYGYTF. The CDR3 DNA reads TGTGCCAGCAGCTTGGGTGGGGGACAGGGGACTTATGGCTACACCTTC.

This clone was picked up one time. The CDR3 reads CAISEMQGINNEQFF. CDR3 nucleotide sequence: TGTGCCATCAGTGAGATGCAGGGGATCAACAATGAGCAGTTCTTC. The chain recombines TRBV10-3 with TRBJ2-1; maybe TRBD1 (6 bases). Per germline, CDR1 ENHRY and CDR2 SYGVKD. With 2 bases removed from V and 5 bases from J, the gap between germline ends came to 13 bases. The CDR3 sequence is 15 residues long.

The V call is TRBV30, the J call TRBJ2-1; TRBD2 aligns across 8 bases. Trimming removed 4 bases from V and 5 bases from J; junction bases left unmatched: 4. The CDR3 runs 13 residues. Germline V gene data show CDR1 as GTSNPN and CDR2 as SVGIG (reference sequence). CDR3 sequence (DNA): TGTGCCTGGACCACTAGCGGAGACAATGAGCAGTTCTTC. This sequence encodes CAWTTSGDNEQFF.

The chain is built from TRBV27 and TRBJ2-2; no definite D call. CDR1 and CDR2 from the germline V gene are MNHEY and SMNVEV (reference sequence). Deletions cut 2 bases from V and 3 bases from J, with 16 bases between. The CDR3 covers 17 residues. Here the CDR3 reads CASSLTAARLDTGELFF. The CDR3 DNA reads as TGTGCCAGCAGTTTAACGGCAGCCCGCTTGGACACCGGGGAGCTGTTTTTT.

J is TRBJ2-3 and V is TRBV7-2, with a possible D match to TRBD1 (6 bases). This CDR3 has 17 amino acids. Germline CDR1 SGHTA, CDR2 FQGNSA. Trimming stripped 3 bases from V and 0 bases from J, with 16 bases between. The CDR3 DNA follows: TGTGCCAGCAGCTTCGGACTTGACAGGCCCAGCACAGATACGCAGTATTTT. It encodes CASSFGLDRPSTDTQYF.

V usage is TRBV19 and J usage is TRBJ2-1; TRBD2 matches at 11 bases. V lost 3 bases to trimming and J lost 3 bases; unmatched junction nucleotides: 7. The V gene's germline CDR1 is LNHDA and CDR2 SQIVND (reference sequence). The CDR3 totals 17 residues. The CDR3 sequence: CASSMGFLAGGYNEQFF. CDR3 in DNA: TGTGCCAGTAGTATGGGTTTCCTAGCGGGAGGCTACAATGAGCAGTTCTTC.

The genes are TRBV6-5 and TRBJ1-1, with D hard to call. The CDR3 runs to 14 residues. Germline V CDR1 and CDR2: MNHEY, SVGAGI. V lost 3 bases and J lost 2, with 10 bases in between. The CDR3 DNA sequence: TGTGCCAGCAGTTATTCCGGGGAAAACACTGAAGCTTTCTTT. As protein: CASSYSGENTEAFF.

The V call is TRBV7-8, the J call TRBJ2-1; TRBD2 agrees at 7 bases. This CDR3 is built from 16 residues. Looked up from germline, CDR1 is SGHVS and CDR2 is FQNEAQ. The junction had 15 bases not matched to a gene; V was cut back by 3 bases and J by 10 bases. CDR3 residues: CASSFVEGRAAIEQFF. The CDR3 DNA reads as TGTGCCAGCAGCTTTGTGGAGGGGAGGGCCGCAATCGAGCAGTTCTTC. Based on the CDR3 plus reference TRBV7-8 and TRBJ2-1, the full variable domain is GAGVSQSPRYKVAKRGQDVALRCDPISGHVSLFWYQQALGQGPEFLTYFQNEAQLDKSGLPSDRFFAERPEGSVSTLKIQRTQQEDSAVYLCASSFVEGRAAIEQFFGPGTRLTVL.

This rearrangement joins TRBV18 to TRBJ1-1, with D perhaps TRBD1 (5 bases). There are 13 residues in the CDR3. The germline CDR1 and CDR2 sequences are KGHSH and LQKENI. With 6 bases removed from V and 1 base from J, the gap between germline ends came to 9 bases. CDR3 nucleotides: TGTGCCAGCTCCCCAGGGAGGAACACTGAAGCTTTCTTT. It translates to CASSPGRNTEAFF.

This clone was detected only once. The rearrangement links TRBV10-3 to TRBJ1-1; 10 bases fit TRBD1. Trimming at V came to 6 bases and at J to 5 bases, leaving 6 bases not matched to a gene. CDR3 size: 14 residues. The germline V gene encodes CDR1 ENHRY and CDR2 SYGVKD. CDR3 loop: CAISAGQGETEAFF. CDR3 nucleotide sequence: TGTGCCATCAGCGCAGGACAGGGGGAGACTGAAGCTTTCTTT.

The gene calls are TRBV6-1 and TRBJ2-7; 9 bases agree with TRBD1. Germline assignment: CDR1 MNHNS and CDR2 SASEGT. V dropped 6 bases and J dropped 5; count of bases not matched to a gene: 8. The CDR3 sequence is 14 residues long. CDR3 coding DNA: TGTGCCAGCAGAGGGACAGGGTGGTTCAACGAGCAGTACTTC. As protein: CASRGTGWFNEQYF.

The V call is TRBV19, the J call TRBJ2-7, with 7 nucleotides matching TRBD1. The J segment lost 7 bases and the V segment lost 6 bases, leaving 12 bases of the junction unmatched. Germline CDR1 is LNHDA and CDR2 is SQIVND (reference sequence). The CDR3 consists of 14 residues. As DNA, the CDR3 is TGTGCCAGTAGCGGCCTAAGGGACAGAGGAGAGCAGTACTTC. Encoded protein: CASSGLRDRGEQYF.

The rearrangement uses TRBV7-8 and TRBJ2-5; D gene uncertain. The end of the DNA aligns better with TRBJ2-7, so the J call may be wrong. Germline CDR1 and CDR2: SGHVS and FQNEAQ. CDR3 length equals 15 residues. The CDR3 region has the DNA TGTGCCAGCAGCTTAGATGGGGTGGTAGCCTACGAGCAGTACTTC. Amino acid sequence: CASSLDGVVAYEQYF.

The chain has TRBV14 and TRBJ2-2; unclear D gene. The CDR3 is made up of 15 amino acids. The V end lost 3 bases, the J end lost 5 bases, and 13 bases lay between the germline ends. CDR1 is SGHDN and CDR2 is FVKESK in the germline V gene. In nucleotides, the CDR3 is TGTGCCAGCAGCCACCTAGAGCTTCAGACCGGGGAGCTGTTTTTT. Its translation is CASSHLELQTGELFF.

The V and J genes are TRBV5-4 and TRBJ2-1; D gene ambiguous. This CDR3 region has 11 residues. Germline CDR1 is SGHNT and CDR2 is YYREEE (reference sequence). The V end was cut by 0 bases, the J end by 11 bases, with 6 bases between. The CDR3 region has the DNA TGTGCCAGCAGCTTGGACTCTAAGCAGTTCTTC. Amino acid sequence: CASSLDSKQFF. Supplemented by reference TRBV5-4 and TRBJ2-1, the full variable domain reads ETGVTQSPTHLIKTRGQQVTLRCSSQSGHNTVSWYQQALGQGPQFIFQYYREEENGRGNFPPRFSGLQFPNYSSELNVNALELDDSALYLCASSLDSKQFFGPGTRLTVL.

Regarding this clone: Other nucleotide sequences from this sample produce the same CDR3. DNA for the CDR3: TGTGCCAGTAGGACAGGGGCGATCAATGAGCAGTTCTTC. It is translated as CASRTGAINEQFF. The chain employs TRBV27 and TRBJ2-1, with 9 positions matching TRBD1. CDR1 and CDR2 (germline): MNHEY, SMNVEV (reference sequence). The CDR3 runs to 13 residues. The V segment lost 9 bases and the J segment 6 bases; nucleotides outside the gene matches: 6.

V and J are TRBV6-1 and TRBJ1-3; D might be TRBD1 (5 bases). Germline V gene data show CDR1 as MNHNS and CDR2 as SASEGT. The ends were cut back, 0 bases at V and 0 bases at J, with 12 bases in the middle. The CDR3 covers 17 residues. DNA for the CDR3: TGTGCCAGCAGTGAAGCGCTTCGGGGGGGCTCTGGAAACACCATATATTTT. It is translated as CASSEALRGGSGNTIYF.